This TCR beta chain was sequenced in a study of beta chain features in type 1 diabetes. Study overall: Comparable age, gender and cell yields were observed in patients relative to healthy donors.

The germline V gene encodes CDR1 SGHRS and CDR2 YFSETQ. V was cut by 4 bases and J by 8 bases, with 10 bases left in between. There are 12 residues in the CDR3. This clone has more than one count but fewer than ten. What it binds is not known. CD4+ cells of the naive, central memory, regulatory and stem cell-like memory types were sorted via CD45RO/CCR7/CD25/CD127/CD95/CD27. All of the isolated RNA was reverse transcribed, so expressed TCRB transcripts were sequenced. Sequencing used immunoSEQ multiplex PCR; TCRdb keeps in-frame clones, though not all of them. The table records around 690,000 clones, roughly 12% of them present only once. Study-wide points: People with Type 1 diabetes carried modestly yet significantly shorter TCRB CDR3s in all four CD4+ subsets.

The chain joins TRBV5-1 to TRBJ2-1, with a possible D match to TRBD2 (5 bases). Sequences were obtained from naive CD4+ T cells from blood. The receptor was isolated from a man aged 25 to 40 with type 1 diabetes. The CDR3: CASSESRDEQFF. The CDR3 DNA follows: TGCGCCAGCAGCGAATCGAGGGATGAGCAGTTCTTC.